Shown below are 24 T cell receptor beta chains from a single sample sequenced in a study of shared clonotypes between healthy human individuals. Profiled with immunoSEQ multiplex PCR; TCRdb holds only in-frame clones, not every one. The table records around 300,000 clones, 80% to 90% of them present only once. Material: memory CD8+ T cells sorted from blood. Specified subset: CD45RO+ cells pooled with CCR7-negative TemRA cells. These receptors were taken from a man aged 18 to 29 in good health.

The chain has TRBV5-1 and TRBJ2-1; 8 nucleotides align to TRBD2. The CDR3 extends over 16 amino acids. Germline V gene sequence: CDR1 SGHRS, CDR2 YFSETQ. J lost 2 bases, V lost 5 bases, and 9 bases had no gene match. The CDR3 nucleotides are TGCGCCAGCAGGGCACCAAGCGGGGGTGCCTACAATGAGCAGTTCTTC. The encoded protein is CASRAPSGGAYNEQFF.

The chain carries TRBV5-4 and TRBJ2-7; 7 nucleotides agree with TRBD1. From germline, CDR1 is SGHNT and CDR2 YYREEE (reference sequence). The CDR3 runs 15 residues. With 0 bases clipped from V and 4 bases from J, the junction kept 7 bases outside the gene matches. The CDR3 coding sequence is TGTGCCAGCAGCTTGGTGGCAGGGGGTGGTTACGAGCAGTACTTC. It encodes CASSLVAGGGYEQYF.

The chain has TRBV4-1 and TRBJ1-6, with no clear D. CDR1 is MGHRA and CDR2 is YSYEKL in the germline V gene. Trimming took off 1 base at V and 0 bases at J, with 7 bases between the two ends. The CDR3 is 16 amino acids. CDR3 sequence: CASSQGQSSYNSPLHF. CDR3 coding DNA: TGCGCCAGCAGCCAAGGCCAAAGCTCCTATAATTCACCCCTCCACTTT.

V is TRBV2 and J is TRBJ1-1; D possibly corresponds to TRBD1 (5 bases). The CDR3 has 13 residues. CDR1 is SNHLY, CDR2 FYNNEI, per germline. V lost 10 bases and J 1 base, leaving 13 bases between the germline ends. CDR3 protein: CATLRQRNTEAFF. In nucleotides, the CDR3 is TGTGCCACCTTACGACAGCGGAACACTGAAGCTTTCTTT.

The V call is TRBV7-9, the J call TRBJ2-7; 8 positions match TRBD2. The CDR3 spans 16 residues. Germline assignment: CDR1 SEHNR and CDR2 FQNEAQ (reference sequence). V shed 4 bases, J shed 6 bases, and the junction held 14 bases outside the gene matches. CDR3 residues: CASSSNGGLAWVEQYF. In DNA form, the CDR3 reads TGTGCCAGCAGCTCGAACGGCGGACTAGCTTGGGTCGAGCAGTACTTC.

This chain uses TRBV10-3 with TRBJ1-5; no clear D gene. The germline CDR1 and CDR2 sequences are ENHRY and SYGVKD. The CDR3 is made up of 15 amino acids. Between the trimmed V and J ends, which lost 0 bases and 4 bases, there was a span of 10 bases. CDR3 loop: CAISESKGPNQPQHF. CDR3 DNA sequence: TGTGCCATCAGTGAGTCGAAGGGCCCAAATCAGCCCCAGCATTTT.

The chain couples TRBV27 to TRBJ2-1; D not resolved. Germline lookup yields CDR1 MNHEY and CDR2 SMNVEV (reference sequence). Between the trimmed V and J ends, which lost 2 bases and 8 bases, there was a span of 4 bases. The CDR3 has 11 amino acids. The CDR3 DNA follows: TGTGCCAGCAGTTTAAATCATGAGCAGTTCTTC. Its translation is CASSLNHEQFF.

The CDR3 nucleotides read TGTGCCAGCAGCTTAGTGGCGGAACTAAACGAGCAGTACTTC. Its translation is CASSLVAELNEQYF. V and J are TRBV7-6 and TRBJ2-7; D uncertain. The germline V and J ends were trimmed by 1 base and 5 bases, with 12 bases remaining between them. Germline V gives CDR1 SGHVS, CDR2 FNYEAQ. This CDR3 is 14 amino acids long. Full variable domain (outside the CDR3, taken from reference TRBV7-6 and TRBJ2-7): GAGVSQSPRYKVTKRGQDVALRCDPISGHVSLYWYRQALGQGPEFLTYFNYEAQQDKSGLPNDRFSAERPEGSISTLTIQRTEQRDSAMYRCASSLVAELNEQYFGPGTRLTVT.

This chain joins TRBV2 and TRBJ2-1; TRBD2 is a possible D gene (6 bases). Germline loops: CDR1 SNHLY, CDR2 FYNNEI. Deletions cut 5 bases from V and 0 bases from J, with 14 bases between. This CDR3 region has 16 residues. DNA for the CDR3: TGTGCCAGCAGTTTTAGCGGTCCTAGCTCCTACAATGAGCAGTTCTTC. This encodes CASSFSGPSSYNEQFF.

V and J are TRBV7-9 and TRBJ1-2; no definite D call. CDR1 and CDR2 from the germline V gene are SEHNR and FQNEAQ (reference sequence). V was shortened by 8 bases and J by 8 bases, with 30 bases between the two germline ends. The CDR3 sequence is 17 residues long. Here the CDR3 DNA reads TGTGCCAGCTCCCCAGTGCTCCGTCCATCCTACCTGGGCGGCTACACCTTC. It codes for CASSPVLRPSYLGGYTF.

V and J are TRBV12-5 and TRBJ2-2; D is possibly TRBD1 (5 bases). Germline CDR1 is LGHNT and CDR2 is FRNRAP. V was clipped by 2 bases and J by 0 bases, with 19 bases between them. CDR3 length: 19 amino acids. The CDR3 sequence: CASGLPPSLGQANTGELFF. For the CDR3, the DNA is TGTGCTAGTGGTTTGCCCCCATCATTGGGGCAGGCGAACACCGGGGAGCTGTTTTTT. Using reference TRBV12-5 and TRBJ2-2 for the parts outside the CDR3, the full variable domain is DARVTQTPRHKVTEMGQEVTMRCQPILGHNTVFWYRQTMMQGLELLAYFRNRAPLDDSGMPKDRFSAEMPDATLATLKIQPSEPRDSAVYFCASGLPPSLGQANTGELFFGEGSRLTVL.

This clone was recorded once. The chain couples TRBV7-9 to TRBJ2-7, with TRBD1 matching 8 bases. The V gene's germline CDR1 is SEHNR and CDR2 FQNEAQ (reference sequence). Unmatched junction bases numbered 11, after V lost 7 bases and J lost 3 bases. The CDR3 contains 15 residues. CDR3 in DNA: TGTGCCAGCACCTCGACGGACAGGGTGGGCTACGAGCAGTACTTC. It codes for CASTSTDRVGYEQYF.

Many counts were recorded for this clone. The chain carries TRBV28 and TRBJ1-4; no definite D call. Germline V CDR1 and CDR2: MDHEN, SYDVKM. The V and J ends lost 3 bases and 12 bases respectively, with 17 bases between them. This CDR3 contains 14 residues. The CDR3 protein is CASSFSETFVELFF. The CDR3 coding sequence is TGTGCCAGCAGTTTTAGTGAGACCTTTGTGGAACTGTTTTTT.

This chain uses TRBV9 with TRBJ2-3; weak D call: TRBD2 (6 bases). The V gene lost 3 bases and the J gene lost 1 base, with 12 bases spanning the gap. Germline V gene lookup returns CDR1 SGDLS and CDR2 YYNGEE. The CDR3 is 15 amino acids. The CDR3 DNA follows: TGTGCCAGCAGCGCGGGCACGGGGGGCACAGATACGCAGTATTTT. This encodes CASSAGTGGTDTQYF.

The chain recombines TRBV28 with TRBJ2-4; weak D call: TRBD1 (5 bases). Germline lookup yields CDR1 MDHEN and CDR2 SYDVKM. Trimming shortened V by 4 bases and J by 8 bases, and 18 bases separated the two germline ends. The CDR3 is 15 residues long. Here the CDR3 reads CASSSRSVRVDIQYF. CDR3 sequence (DNA): TGTGCCAGCAGTTCTCGTTCTGTCAGGGTGGACATTCAGTACTTC.

This chain uses TRBV7-2 with TRBJ2-1, with 8 bases aligning to TRBD2. Germline V lookup: CDR1 SGHTA, CDR2 FQGNSA. V shed 1 base and J 2 bases; nucleotides not matched to a gene: 7. CDR3 length: 17 residues. The CDR3 sequence is CASSLGLAGSTYNEQFF. The CDR3 bases are TGTGCCAGCAGCTTAGGTTTAGCGGGGAGCACCTACAATGAGCAGTTCTTC.

This chain links TRBV19 with TRBJ1-1, with a weak D call TRBD1 (6 bases). V shed 5 bases and J shed 4 bases, with 11 bases lying between them. The germline CDR1 and CDR2 sequences are LNHDA and SQIVND (reference sequence). This CDR3 region has 13 residues. The CDR3 reads CASSWGLGTEAFF. The CDR3 nucleotides are TGTGCCAGTAGTTGGGGGCTTGGCACTGAAGCTTTCTTT. Full variable domain (remainder filled in from reference TRBV19 and TRBJ1-1): DGGITQSPKYLFRKEGQNVTLSCEQNLNHDAMYWYRQDPGQGLRLIYYSQIVNDFQKGDIAEGYSVSREKKESFPLTVTSAQKNPTAFYLCASSWGLGTEAFFGQGTRLTVV.

This clone was seen only a few times. The J gene is TRBJ2-7, the V gene TRBV4-2; 9 nucleotides match TRBD2. Trimming removed 0 bases from V and 3 bases from J; junction bases left unmatched: 9. This CDR3 has 17 residues. Germline CDR1 LGHNA, CDR2 YNFKEQ. CDR3 in amino acids: CASSQDLGLAGIYEQYF. The CDR3, as DNA: TGTGCCAGCAGCCAAGATCTCGGGCTAGCGGGGATCTACGAGCAGTACTTC.

The CDR3 loop reads CASSKGGTEDYEQYF. As DNA, the CDR3 is TGTGCCAGCAGCAAAGGCGGGACAGAAGACTACGAGCAGTACTTC. The rearrangement links TRBV21-1 to TRBJ2-7; the D call in the table, TRBD1, was not verified against the DNA. TRBV21-1 is a pseudogene locus. This CDR3 has 15 residues.

The chain is built from TRBV27 and TRBJ2-7; a weak D match, TRBD2 (5 bases). V lost 5 bases to trimming and J lost 1 base, with 18 bases between them. The germline CDR1 and CDR2 sequences are MNHEY and SMNVEV (reference sequence). The CDR3 sequence is 16 residues long. In DNA, the CDR3 is TGTGCCAGCAGTCAATATAACACGCCGGGGTCCTACGAGCAGTACTTC. The encoded protein is CASSQYNTPGSYEQYF.

This chain uses TRBV4-3 with TRBJ2-7; tentatively, D is TRBD1 or TRBD2 (5 bases each). Trimming shortened V by 3 bases and J by 3 bases, and 24 bases separated the two germline ends. The CDR3 is 18 amino acids. Germline CDR1 LGHNA, CDR2 YSLEER. CDR3 amino acids: CASSQEVPVGASYYEQYF. The DNA of the CDR3 is TGCGCCAGCAGCCAGGAGGTTCCGGTAGGGGCTAGCTACTACGAGCAGTACTTC.

In this sample, this clone turned up many times. This rearrangement joins TRBV4-1 to TRBJ2-7, with a weak D call TRBD1 (5 bases). V lost 0 bases and J lost 1, with 10 bases in between. There are 15 residues in the CDR3. The germline V gene encodes CDR1 MGHRA and CDR2 YSYEKL. This CDR3 is CASSQETATSYEQYF. Written as DNA, the CDR3 is TGCGCCAGCAGCCAAGAGACAGCCACTTCCTACGAGCAGTACTTC.

The chain uses TRBV2 and TRBJ1-4, with D unresolved. Trimming stripped 1 base from V and 7 bases from J, with 13 bases between. This CDR3 has 15 amino acids. Per germline, CDR1 SNHLY and CDR2 FYNNEI. The CDR3: CASSEDRVLGEKLFF. As DNA, the CDR3 is TGTGCCAGCAGTGAAGATAGAGTCCTGGGTGAAAAACTGTTTTTT.

The V call is TRBV7-9, the J call TRBJ2-1; no definite D call. This CDR3 contains 12 residues. The ends were cut back, 5 bases at V and 8 bases at J, with 10 bases in the middle. Per germline, CDR1 SEHNR and CDR2 FQNEAQ (reference sequence). The DNA of the CDR3 is TGTGCCAGCAGCCCCTCCGGCCATGAGCAGTTCTTC. Its protein product is CASSPSGHEQFF.